A few counts support the clone carrying this TCR beta chain. The data are from a study of T cells in Graves' hyperthyroidism and ophthalmopathy. Trimming at V came to 4 bases and at J to 6 bases, leaving 8 bases not matched to a gene. The CDR3 has 14 amino acids. RNA transcripts yielded amplified TCR beta CDR3 regions. A first-round RT-PCR of the TCR CDR3 used the HTBI primer set. MiXCR was run by TCRdb on the multiplex PCR reads, yielding one entry per CDR3 protein. The sample lists about 380,000 distinct CDR3 sequences; around 20% were seen once. The source material was blood. This clonotype was sampled from a young man with Graves' ophthalmopathy. The chain employs TRBV12-3 or TRBV12-4 and TRBJ2-7; TRBD2 aligns across 8 bases. CDR3 region: CASSYSGGPGEQYF. The DNA for the CDR3 is TGTGCCAGCAGTTACTCGGGGGGGCCGGGCGAGCAGTACTTC.